These 11 T cell receptor beta chains were sequenced from one sample in a study of cytomegalovirus exposure and HLA in healthy donors. The study ran its PCR with 60 Vbeta and 13 Jbeta primers. The protocol was immunoSEQ multiplex PCR, while the TCRdb copy is restricted to in-frame clones and leaves out a portion. The repertoire includes around 140,000 clones, around four fifths of them detected once, and around 2.9% sits in the top ten. Sequenced material: PBMCs. These TCRs come from a female donor in good health and CMV-seronegative.

The chain has TRBV21-1 and TRBJ1-2; the table's TRBD1 call for D was not verified on the DNA. TRBV21-1 is termed a pseudogene. The CDR3 covers 17 residues. The CDR3 protein is CASSKGPEAGANYGYTF. CDR3 sequence (DNA): TGTGCCAGCAGCAAAGGCCCCGAGGCAGGGGCTAACTATGGCTACACCTTC.

The chain links TRBV28 to TRBJ1-5, with TRBD1 matching over 8 bases. V shed 4 bases, J shed 1 base, and the junction held 6 bases outside the gene matches. The CDR3 loop spans 16 amino acids. Per the germline V gene, CDR1 is MDHEN and CDR2 is SYDVKM. The CDR3 sequence is CASSSGTGGSNQPQHF. CDR3 in DNA: TGTGCCAGCAGTTCCGGGACAGGAGGGAGCAATCAGCCCCAGCATTTT.

The chain couples TRBV5-1 to TRBJ2-1; D is perhaps TRBD2 (6 bases). CDR3 length: 15 amino acids. Per germline, CDR1 SGHRS and CDR2 YFSETQ. V was shortened by 3 bases and J by 6 bases, with 16 bases between the two germline ends. CDR3 nucleotide sequence: TGCGCCAGCAGCTCTCGGGGGAATACCGTCAATGAGCAGTTCTTC. This translates into CASSSRGNTVNEQFF.

V usage is TRBV28 and J usage is TRBJ1-2, with 10 bases lining up with TRBD1. Germline CDR1 MDHEN, CDR2 SYDVKM. The CDR3 runs to 13 residues. Germline trimming cut 10 bases from V and 4 bases from J; bases unmatched to any gene: 6. CDR3 region: CATLTGGSYGYTF. CDR3 sequence (DNA): TGTGCCACCCTGACAGGGGGCAGCTATGGCTACACCTTC.

The chain has TRBV19 and TRBJ1-3; D uncertain. From germline, CDR1 is LNHDA and CDR2 SQIVND (reference sequence). The CDR3 length is 15 residues. V lost 3 bases to trimming and J lost 0 bases, with 9 bases between them. CDR3 DNA: TGTGCCAGTAGTATTTCTCGGGGCTCTGGAAACACCATATATTTT. Its protein product is CASSISRGSGNTIYF. Combining the CDR3 with reference TRBV19 and TRBJ1-3 gives the whole variable domain DGGITQSPKYLFRKEGQNVTLSCEQNLNHDAMYWYRQDPGQGLRLIYYSQIVNDFQKGDIAEGYSVSREKKESFPLTVTSAQKNPTAFYLCASSISRGSGNTIYFGEGSWLTVV.

This clone was recorded only once. The rearrangement uses TRBV6-5 and TRBJ2-5; no clear D gene. The CDR3 runs 15 residues. The germline V gene encodes CDR1 MNHEY and CDR2 SVGAGI. With 6 bases removed from V and 2 bases from J, the gap between germline ends came to 16 bases. CDR3 region: CASSLDPGSQETQYF. CDR3 DNA: TGTGCCAGCAGCTTAGACCCGGGTAGTCAAGAGACCCAGTACTTC.

The chain links TRBV5-1 to TRBJ2-1; 15 positions match TRBD2. Per the germline V gene, CDR1 is SGHRS and CDR2 is YFSETQ. With V trimmed by 3 bases and J by 5 bases, 6 bases remained unmatched. This CDR3 spans 17 amino acids. Here the CDR3 DNA reads TGCGCCAGCAGCTGGGGACTAGCGGGGGGTATCAACAATGAGCAGTTCTTC. Translation gives CASSWGLAGGINNEQFF. Filled out from reference TRBV5-1 and TRBJ2-1, the complete variable domain reads KAGVTQTPRYLIKTRGQQVTLSCSPISGHRSVSWYQQTPGQGLQFLFEYFSETQRNKGNFPGRFSGRQFSNSRSEMNVSTLELGDSALYLCASSWGLAGGINNEQFFGPGTRLTVL.

The table lists this clone with a count of one. This sequence joins TRBV5-1 and TRBJ2-1; D gene unclear. Germline V lookup: CDR1 SGHRS, CDR2 YFSETQ. With 0 bases removed from V and 5 bases from J, the gap between germline ends came to 9 bases. The CDR3 spans 14 residues. The CDR3 is CASSLDYFNNEQFF. Written as DNA, the CDR3 is TGCGCCAGCAGCTTGGACTACTTCAACAATGAGCAGTTCTTC. Drawing the rest from reference TRBV5-1 and TRBJ2-1, the complete variable domain is KAGVTQTPRYLIKTRGQQVTLSCSPISGHRSVSWYQQTPGQGLQFLFEYFSETQRNKGNFPGRFSGRQFSNSRSEMNVSTLELGDSALYLCASSLDYFNNEQFFGPGTRLTVL.

This chain uses TRBV5-6 with TRBJ2-1; TRBD2 matches at 9 bases. This CDR3 is built from 16 residues. The germline CDR1 and CDR2 sequences are SGHDT and YYEEEE. V shed 4 bases, J shed 3 bases, and the junction held 8 bases outside the gene matches. CDR3 residues: CASSRKRGVLYNEQFF. The CDR3, as DNA: TGTGCCAGCAGCCGTAAGCGGGGGGTGCTCTACAATGAGCAGTTCTTC. Supplemented by reference TRBV5-6 and TRBJ2-1, the full variable domain reads DAGVTQSPTHLIKTRGQQVTLRCSPKSGHDTVSWYQQALGQGPQFIFQYYEEEERQRGNFPDRFSGHQFPNYSSELNVNALLLGDSALYLCASSRKRGVLYNEQFFGPGTRLTVL.

The V gene is TRBV4-3, the J gene TRBJ2-7, with 8 bases matching TRBD2. The ends lost 0 bases at V and 3 bases at J; junction bases unmatched: 10. This CDR3 is 17 amino acids long. CDR1 and CDR2 from the germline V gene are LGHNA and YSLEER. CDR3 sequence: CASSQEAIPGGDYEQYF. As DNA, the CDR3 is TGCGCCAGCAGCCAAGAGGCGATCCCGGGGGGGGACTACGAGCAGTACTTC.

This rearrangement joins TRBV2 to TRBJ2-3; D uncertain. V gave up 2 bases and J gave up 0 bases, with 15 bases separating them. Germline loops: CDR1 SNHLY, CDR2 FYNNEI. The CDR3 contains 17 residues. CDR3 in DNA: TGTGCCAGCAGTGAACAGCGTGGCGGAGCTAGCACAGATACGCAGTATTTT. Translation: CASSEQRGGASTDTQYF.